This TCR beta chain was sequenced in a study of blood T cell repertoires in COVID-19. Study in general: COVID-19 samples collected from the United States, Italy and Spain covered acute and convalescent phases.

As handled by the study authors: Amplification with reference gene primers provided the estimates of nucleated cell counts. Data came from immunoSEQ multiplex PCR; TCRdb stores just in-frame clones and leaves some out. V and J calls and clone size are copied from that table; D and trimming were computed from the DNA. The data hold over 250,000 clones, with about 89% observed a single time. Trimming took off 2 bases at V and 1 base at J, with 6 bases between the two ends. CDR3 length: 13 amino acids. The germline V gene encodes CDR1 MNHEY and CDR2 SMNVEV (reference sequence). The sequence derives from a woman in her 40s who had recovered from COVID-19. Sequencing used peripheral blood. The V gene is TRBV27, the J gene TRBJ2-7; D not certain. CDR3 loop: CASSLVVSYEQYF. The DNA for the CDR3 is TGTGCCAGCAGTTTAGTCGTTTCCTACGAGCAGTACTTC.